This entry features one TCR beta chain sequence. Authors' analysis steps: It was from reference gene primer amplification that nucleated cell counts were estimated. Method: immunoSEQ multiplex PCR; TCRdb's copy keeps in-frame clones and lacks some. From that table come the V and J calls and clone size; the DNA was used to work out D and trimming. The sample contains some 110,000 clones, over 65% of which appear only once. The sample belongs to a study of blood T cell repertoires in COVID-19. The wider study: Samples representing acute and convalescent COVID-19 were sourced from the United States, Italy and Spain. Sources were T cells, B-cell-depleted T cells, or PBMCs; the material itself was cDNA or gDNA.

There are 15 residues in the CDR3. Germline V gene data show CDR1 as SGDLS and CDR2 as YYNGEE. The V end was cut by 0 bases, the J end by 4 bases, with 11 bases between. The TCR comes from a man aged 60 to 75 with acute or convalescent COVID-19. This chain uses TRBV9 with TRBJ2-1; D perhaps matches TRBD2 (5 bases). The sequencing sample was made of peripheral blood. DNA for the CDR3: TGTGCCAGCAGCGTAGGCCTGGGAGTGTACAATGAGCAGTTCTTC. Translation: CASSVGLGVYNEQFF.